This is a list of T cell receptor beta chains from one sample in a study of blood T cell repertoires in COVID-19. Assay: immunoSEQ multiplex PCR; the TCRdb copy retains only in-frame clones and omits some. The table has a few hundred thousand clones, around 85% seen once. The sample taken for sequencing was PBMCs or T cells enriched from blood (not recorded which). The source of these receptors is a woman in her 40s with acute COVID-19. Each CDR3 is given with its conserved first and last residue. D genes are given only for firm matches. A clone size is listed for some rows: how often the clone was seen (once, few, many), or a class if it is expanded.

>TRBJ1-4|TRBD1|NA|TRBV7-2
TGTGCCAGCAGCCCAAGGACAGGGGGCTCTGAAAAACTGTTTTTT
CASSPRTGGSEKLFF
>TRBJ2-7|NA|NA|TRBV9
TGTGCCAGCAGCGTAGATGCGCAGGGCTACGAGCAGTACTTC
CASSVDAQGYEQYF
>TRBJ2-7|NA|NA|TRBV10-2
TGCGCCACCTGGGATTTGACCGGGAGAGTAGGGCGATCTCCCTACGAGCAGTACTTC
CATWDLTGRVGRSPYEQYF
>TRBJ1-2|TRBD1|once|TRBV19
TGTGCCAGTAGTTCACGCACCGGAGGACAGGGCAATGGCTACACCTTC
CASSSRTGGQGNGYTF
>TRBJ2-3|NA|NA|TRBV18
TGTGCCAGCTCACCAAGCGCGGACTCCACAGATACGCAGTATTTT
CASSPSADSTDTQYF
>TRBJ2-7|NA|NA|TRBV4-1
TGCGCCAGCAGCCAAGGCGCGGAGAGGGCGGCCTACGAGCAGTACTTC
CASSQGAERAAYEQYF
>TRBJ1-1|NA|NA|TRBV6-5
TGTGCCAGCAGTTACTCGACCAAAGGGGACACTGAAGCTTTCTTT
CASSYSTKGDTEAFF
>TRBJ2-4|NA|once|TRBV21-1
TGTGCCAGCGAGGACAGCCTGGACATAAGTATAGCCAAAAACATTCAGTACTTC
CASEDSLDISIAKNIQYF
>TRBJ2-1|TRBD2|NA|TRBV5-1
TGCGCCAGCAGCTTGGGGGGACTAGCGGGAGCCAATGAGCAGTTCTTC
CASSLGGLAGANEQFF
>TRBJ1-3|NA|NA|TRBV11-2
TGTGCCAGCAGCAAATTGGACACGGGTTGGACGTCTGGAAACACCATATATTTT
CASSKLDTGWTSGNTIYF
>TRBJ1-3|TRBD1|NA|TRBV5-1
TGCGCCAGCAGAGGACAGGGGACCAGCTCTGGAAACACCATATATTTT
CASRGQGTSSGNTIYF
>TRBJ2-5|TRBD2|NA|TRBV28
TGTGCCAGTAACCCCGAGTCCGGACTAGTCAGAGAGACCCAGTACTTC
CASNPESGLVRETQYF
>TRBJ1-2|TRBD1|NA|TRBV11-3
TGTGCCAGCAGCCTCGACAGGGAGGATGGCTACACCTTC
CASSLDREDGYTF
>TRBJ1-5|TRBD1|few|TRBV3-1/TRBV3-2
TGTGCCAGCAGCCAAGTTCAGGACAGGGCCCTTAGGGGCAATCAGCCCCAGCATTTT
CASSQVQDRALRGNQPQHF
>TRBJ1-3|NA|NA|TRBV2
TGTGCCAGTCACACTCGGAGGGTGGATCTCGGAAACACCATATATTTT
CASHTRRVDLGNTIYF
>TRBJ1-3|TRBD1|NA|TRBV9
TGTGCCAGCAGCGCTGGGGGACAGGGTGGTGTAGGAAACACCATATATTTT
CASSAGGQGGVGNTIYF
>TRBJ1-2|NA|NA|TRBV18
TGTGCCAGCTCACCCACAGTAGAAAGTGGCTACACCTTC
CASSPTVESGYTF
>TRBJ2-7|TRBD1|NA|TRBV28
TGTGCCAGCAGTTTAAGCTCGGGACAGGGTAGATACGAGCAGTACTTC
CASSLSSGQGRYEQYF
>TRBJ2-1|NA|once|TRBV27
TGTGCCAGCAGTCCGCAGGGTGGCTCCTACAATGAGCAGTTCTTC
CASSPQGGSYNEQFF
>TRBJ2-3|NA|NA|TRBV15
TGTGCCACCAGGCAGCCTTCTCTAGCGTGGGGCACAGATACGCAGTATTTT
CATRQPSLAWGTDTQYF
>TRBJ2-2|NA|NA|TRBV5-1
TGCGCCAGCAGCTTGTCCCTAGGGAACACCGGGGAGCTGTTTTTT
CASSLSLGNTGELFF
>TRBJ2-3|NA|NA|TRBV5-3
TGTGCCAGAAGCTTTCCGCGGAAGTTTACAGATACGCAGTATTTT
CARSFPRKFTDTQYF
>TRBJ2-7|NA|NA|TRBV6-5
TGTGCCAGCAGTTACTTTACGGGAGCGGGCTACGAGCAGTACTTC
CASSYFTGAGYEQYF
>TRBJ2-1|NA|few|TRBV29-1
TGCAGCGTTGGGCGGAGGGGCTACAATGAGCAGTTCTTC
CSVGRRGYNEQFF
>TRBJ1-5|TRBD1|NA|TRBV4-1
TGCGCCAGCACCTTAGAATCCGGGACAGGGCATCAGCCCCAGCATTTT
CASTLESGTGHQPQHF
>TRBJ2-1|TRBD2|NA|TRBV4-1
TGCGCCAGCAGCCAAGATCCGGGCTTGGCTAGCGGGTCCTACAATGAGCAGTTCTTC
CASSQDPGLASGSYNEQFF
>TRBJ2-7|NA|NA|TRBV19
TGTGCCAGTAGTATAGGAGGGAGGAGGTACGAGCAGTACTTC
CASSIGGRRYEQYF
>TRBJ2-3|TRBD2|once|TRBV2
TGTGCCAGCAGTGGAGGGGTGGCGGGAGGAAGGGATACGCAGTATTTT
CASSGGVAGGRDTQYF
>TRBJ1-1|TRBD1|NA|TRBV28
TGTGCCAGCAGTTTGAGACAGGGGAACACTGAAGCTTTCTTT
CASSLRQGNTEAFF
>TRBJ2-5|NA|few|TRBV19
TGTGCCAGTAGTGGGCATCAAGCCCAGTACTTC
CASSGHQAQYF
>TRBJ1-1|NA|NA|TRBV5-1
TGCGCCAGCAGCTTTCAGGGAACCAATGAAGCTTTCTTT
CASSFQGTNEAFF
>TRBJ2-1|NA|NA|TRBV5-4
TGTGCCAGCAGCGAATTACTGGCGGGCTCCTACAATGAGCAGTTCTTC
CASSELLAGSYNEQFF
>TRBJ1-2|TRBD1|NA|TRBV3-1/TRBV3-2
TGTGCCAGCAGCCAAGGGACAGGACGGAACTATGGCTACACCTTC
CASSQGTGRNYGYTF
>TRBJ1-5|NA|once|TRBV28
TGTGCCAGCACCGAACGCGGGGGTTCCCAGCATTTT
CASTERGGSQHF
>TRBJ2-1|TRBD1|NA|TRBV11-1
TGTGCCAGCAGCTTCGGGGACAGGGGGCGCGGGAATGAGCAGTTCTTC
CASSFGDRGRGNEQFF
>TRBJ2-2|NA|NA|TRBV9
TGTGCCAGCAGCGTAACCGGGACTCACAATTTTTACACCGGGGAGCTGTTTTTT
CASSVTGTHNFYTGELFF
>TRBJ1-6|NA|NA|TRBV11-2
TGTGCCAGCAGCTTAGAGGGGCAGGCCGCCAACCCCCTCCACTTT
CASSLEGQAANPLHF
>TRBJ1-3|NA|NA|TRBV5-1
TGCGCCAGCAGCTTGATCCCAGGTCAGAGCTCTGGAAACACCATATATTTT
CASSLIPGQSSGNTIYF
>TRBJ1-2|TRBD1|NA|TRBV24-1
TGTGCCACCAGCGCAGGGGGCCTCTATGGCTACACCTTC
CATSAGGLYGYTF